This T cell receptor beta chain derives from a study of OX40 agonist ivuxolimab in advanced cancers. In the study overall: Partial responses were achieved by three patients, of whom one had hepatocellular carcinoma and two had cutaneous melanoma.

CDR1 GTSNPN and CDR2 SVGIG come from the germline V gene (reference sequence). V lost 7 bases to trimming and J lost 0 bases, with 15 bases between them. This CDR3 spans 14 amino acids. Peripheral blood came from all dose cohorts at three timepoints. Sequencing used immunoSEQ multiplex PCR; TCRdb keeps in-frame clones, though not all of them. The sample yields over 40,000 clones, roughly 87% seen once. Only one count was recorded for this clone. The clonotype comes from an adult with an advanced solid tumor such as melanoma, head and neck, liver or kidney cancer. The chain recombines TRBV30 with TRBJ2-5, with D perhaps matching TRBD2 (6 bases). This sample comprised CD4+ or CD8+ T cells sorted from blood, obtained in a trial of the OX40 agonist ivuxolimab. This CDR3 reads CASYLRGDQETQYF. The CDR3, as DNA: TGTGCCTCTTACCTGCGGGGAGACCAAGAGACCCAGTACTTC.